What follows describes a single T cell receptor (beta chain). The antigen remains unidentified. This specimen belongs to a study of CD8 T cells in ankylosing spondylitis. Whole-study findings and limits: Earlier authors reported some of these motif variants in reactive arthritis synovial fluid and blood. The disease-linked clones had a CD8+ phenotype and low blood frequencies.

It was by quantitative 5'-RACE with molecular barcodes that TCR beta libraries were made. TCRdb independently ran MiXCR on the 5' RACE reads; one entry per CDR3 protein. This sample has a few hundred thousand distinct CDR3 sequences, with less than 25% found just once. The material sequenced was blood, either unsorted or a sorted T cell fraction (not recorded which). The source of this sequence is a female donor with ankylosing spondylitis or in good health (not recorded which).

CDR3 sequence reads: CAWFPGQGPGELFF. The CDR3 nucleotides are TGTGCCTGGTTCCCGGGACAGGGCCCCGGGGAGCTGTTTTTT. This chain joins TRBV30 and TRBJ2-2; 9 bases are a match to TRBD1. The CDR3 is 14 amino acids. Germline CDR1 reads GTSNPN; CDR2 reads SVGIG (reference sequence). V shed 5 bases, J shed 6 bases, and the junction held 7 bases outside the gene matches. Full variable domain (outside the CDR3, taken from reference TRBV30 and TRBJ2-2): SQTIHQWPATLVQPVGSPLSLECTVEGTSNPNLYWYRQAAGRGLQLLFYSVGIGQISSEVPQNLSASRPQDRQFILSSKKLLLSDSGFYLCAWFPGQGPGELFFGEGSRLTVL.